The sequence of this TCR beta chain was determined in a study of T cells in localized non-small cell lung cancer. Study findings and constraints: Patients showing higher blood T cell density tended to see longer overall survival.

A word on this clone: The target antigen is unknown.

Assay: immunoSEQ multiplex PCR; the TCRdb copy retains only in-frame clones and omits some. The sample lists almost 65,000 clones, under 90% occurring once. This TCR derives from a woman aged 35 to 75 with stage I lung adenocarcinoma. The sequences come from peripheral blood, collected before any cancer treatment.

The CDR3 is CASSPPKGTGQETQYF. CDR3 DNA: TGCGCCAGCAGCCCTCCCAAAGGGACAGGCCAAGAGACCCAGTACTTC. The V gene is TRBV5-1, the J gene TRBJ2-5; 8 nucleotides match TRBD1. The CDR3 is made up of 16 amino acids. Per the germline V gene, CDR1 is SGHRS and CDR2 is YFSETQ. V lost 4 bases and J lost 1; bases outside the gene matches: 9.